A selection of T cell receptor beta chains follows, all from one sample in a study of T cell responses to AZD1222 COVID-19 vaccine. Measured with immunoSEQ multiplex PCR; TCRdb has only the in-frame clones, and not every one. The repertoire has some 130,000 clones, roughly nine tenths of them found once; the top ten carry 1.3% to 1.5%. This sample comprised peripheral blood, obtained on day 0 of AZD1222 vaccination. Source of these receptors: an adult in good health. Both conserved end residues are part of each CDR3. D genes are given only for firm matches. A row's size may be missing; if present it is once, few, many or a size class.

V gene	D gene	clone size	J gene	CDR3 length	CDR3 DNA	CDR3 protein
TRBV7-3	NA	NA	TRBJ2-7	13	TGTGCCAGCAGCCCAGCCGTTGGCTACGAGCAGTACTTC	CASSPAVGYEQYF
TRBV28	NA	NA	TRBJ1-1	14	TGTGCCAGCAGTCCAGTCACACCAACCCGTGAAGCTTTCTTT	CASSPVTPTREAFF
TRBV5-1	NA	once	TRBJ2-7	14	TGCGCCAGCAGCTTGTTACAGGGTGCCTACGAGCAGTACTTC	CASSLLQGAYEQYF
TRBV6-2/TRBV6-3	NA	NA	TRBJ1-1	17	TGTGCCAGCAGTTACTCGACCTATCTACAGGGCGTCACTGAAGCTTTCTTT	CASSYSTYLQGVTEAFF
TRBV7-3	TRBD2	NA	TRBJ2-3	18	TGTGCCAGCAGCTTAAAAGGCGGGGGAGACTCTAGCACAGATACGCAGTATTTT	CASSLKGGGDSSTDTQYF
TRBV30	TRBD1	few	TRBJ2-7	15	TGTGCTCTAAAGAAGGGGGCGCCTTCTCCCTACGAGCAGTACTTC	CALKKGAPSPYEQYF
TRBV2	TRBD2	NA	TRBJ2-2	15	TGTGCCAGCAGTGACTTAGCGGGGGGCACCGGGGAGCTGTTTTTT	CASSDLAGGTGELFF
TRBV28	NA	once	TRBJ2-3	14	TGTGCCAGCAGTTTACGGAAGGGGGCAGATACGCAGTATTTT	CASSLRKGADTQYF
TRBV27	NA	NA	TRBJ2-2	16	TGTGCCAGCAGTTTATCCTCGGGGAGAATAGGCGGGGAGCTGTTTTTT	CASSLSSGRIGGELFF
TRBV7-9	TRBD2	NA	TRBJ2-6	18	TGTGCCAGCAGCTTAGATCGGAGGACTAGCTCTGGGGCCAACGTCCTGACTTTC	CASSLDRRTSSGANVLTF
TRBV6-2/TRBV6-3	TRBD2	NA	TRBJ2-1	15	TGTGCCAGCAGTTCGACGACTAGCGGGGGCAATGAGCAGTTCTTC	CASSSTTSGGNEQFF
TRBV2	TRBD1	NA	TRBJ1-2	14	TGTGCCAGCAGAAGACAGGGCCCTGACTATGGCTACACCTTC	CASRRQGPDYGYTF
TRBV18	NA	NA	TRBJ1-3	15	TGTGCCAGCTCACCACCGCAAGGATCTGGAAACACCATATATTTT	CASSPPQGSGNTIYF
TRBV19	NA	NA	TRBJ2-3	16	TGTGCCAGTAGTCGGCTCGACCGGAGGAAGAGGGATACGCAGTATTTT	CASSRLDRRKRDTQYF
TRBV6-5	NA	NA	TRBJ2-3	16	TGTGCCAGCAGTTACTCGGCCCTCCCGCGCACAGATACGCAGTATTTT	CASSYSALPRTDTQYF
TRBV6-5	NA	NA	TRBJ1-2	13	TGTGCCAGCACCACGGGCGGTTCGTATGGCTACACCTTC	CASTTGGSYGYTF
TRBV4-1	NA	NA	TRBJ2-5	17	TGCGCCAGCAGCCAAGAGAAGGGGTTAGGGTTACAAGAGACCCAGTACTTC	CASSQEKGLGLQETQYF
TRBV19	NA	NA	TRBJ2-6	17	TGTGCCAGTAGTATAGTGGGTCCGGGCTCTGGGGCCAACGTCCTGACTTTC	CASSIVGPGSGANVLTF
TRBV3-1/TRBV3-2	NA	NA	TRBJ2-2	13	TGTGCCAGCAGCCAGGGTGAGCCCGGGGAGCTGTTTTTT	CASSQGEPGELFF
TRBV5-4	NA	NA	TRBJ1-3	14	TGTGCCAGCAGCTTAGGGGGCTCTGGAAACACCATATATTTT	CASSLGGSGNTIYF
TRBV18	TRBD1	NA	TRBJ1-5	15	TGTGCCAGCTCACTTAATCCAGGGGGAAATCAGCCCCAGCATTTT	CASSLNPGGNQPQHF